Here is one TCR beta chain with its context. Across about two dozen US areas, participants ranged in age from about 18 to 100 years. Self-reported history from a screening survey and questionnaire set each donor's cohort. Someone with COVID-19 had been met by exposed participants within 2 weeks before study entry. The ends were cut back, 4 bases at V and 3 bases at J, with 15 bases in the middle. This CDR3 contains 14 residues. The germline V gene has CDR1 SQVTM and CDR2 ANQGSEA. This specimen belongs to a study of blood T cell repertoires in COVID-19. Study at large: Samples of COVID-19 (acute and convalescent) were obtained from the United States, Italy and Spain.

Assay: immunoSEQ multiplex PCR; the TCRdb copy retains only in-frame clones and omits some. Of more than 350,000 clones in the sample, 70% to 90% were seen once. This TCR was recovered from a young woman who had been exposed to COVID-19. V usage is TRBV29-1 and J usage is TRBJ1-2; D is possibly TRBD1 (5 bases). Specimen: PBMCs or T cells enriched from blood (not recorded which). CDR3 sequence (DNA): TGCAGCGTTGCCGCTCGGGGGATAGACTATGGCTACACCTTC. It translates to CSVAARGIDYGYTF.